The next 20 T cell receptor beta chains were all read from a single sample in a study of cytomegalovirus exposure and HLA in healthy donors. Researchers ran the PCR with 60 Vbeta and 13 Jbeta primers. Repertoires were generated with immunoSEQ multiplex PCR, while TCRdb's copy carries only in-frame clones and drops some. The top ten clones hold 5.4% of a sample with tens of thousands of clones, roughly 70% of them seen once. Sequenced: PBMCs. The receptor source for this set is a man aged 50 to 60 in good health and CMV-seronegative.

CDR3 nucleotides: TGTGCCAGCAGCTTAGTCTTACAGGGGGCGCGTTACAATGAGCAGTTCTTC. This codes for CASSLVLQGARYNEQFF. The V gene is TRBV7-8, the J gene TRBJ2-1, with 9 bases that match TRBD1. The germline V gene has CDR1 SGHVS and CDR2 FQNEAQ. The V and J ends lost 1 base and 4 bases, in that order; junction bases with no gene match: 8. The CDR3 loop spans 17 amino acids.

The chain links TRBV5-1 to TRBJ1-1; D is undetermined. This CDR3 has 13 amino acids. The V end was cut by 0 bases, the J end by 2 bases, with 5 bases between. CDR1 and CDR2 from the germline V gene are SGHRS and YFSETQ. Written as DNA, the CDR3 is TGCGCCAGCAGCTTGGTGGCCAACACTGAAGCTTTCTTT. Translated: CASSLVANTEAFF.

The V gene is TRBV14, the J gene TRBJ2-3; possibly TRBD2 for D (5 bases). The V gene's germline CDR1 is SGHDN and CDR2 FVKESK. The CDR3 contains 15 residues. V lost 0 bases to trimming and J lost 4 bases, with 11 bases between them. The CDR3 DNA follows: TGTGCCAGCAGCCAAGAGAGGCTAGCCTCAGATACGCAGTATTTT. Residues: CASSQERLASDTQYF. The full variable domain, in which reference TRBV14 and TRBJ2-3 provide the parts outside the CDR3, is EAGVTQFPSHSVIEKGQTVTLRCDPISGHDNLYWYRRVMGKEIKFLLHFVKESKQDESGMPNNRFLAERTGGTYSTLKVQPAELEDSGVYFCASSQERLASDTQYFGPGTRLTVL.

The chain recombines TRBV27 with TRBJ1-2; D is undetermined. Trimming left V 4 bases short and J 6 bases short, with 15 bases between. Germline loops: CDR1 MNHEY, CDR2 SMNVEV (reference sequence). This CDR3 is built from 14 residues. The CDR3 DNA sequence: TGTGCCAGCAGTTCTCGGACTACATCGGATGGCTACACCTTC. This translates into CASSSRTTSDGYTF.

The chain has TRBV5-1 and TRBJ2-1; 7 positions agree with TRBD2. Germline V gene sequence: CDR1 SGHRS, CDR2 YFSETQ. The CDR3 runs 14 residues. Germline trimming cut 5 bases from V and 4 bases from J; bases unmatched to any gene: 6. The DNA of the CDR3 is TGCGCCAGCAGAGGGCTAGCGGTTTACAATGAGCAGTTCTTC. Translation gives CASRGLAVYNEQFF.

This rearrangement joins TRBV27 to TRBJ1-2, with D possibly TRBD1 on 5 matching bases. The germline V gene encodes CDR1 MNHEY and CDR2 SMNVEV (reference sequence). This CDR3 is built from 13 residues. Trimming cost V 6 bases and J 5 bases, with 13 bases left between them. CDR3 residues: CASSPDRKYGYTF. CDR3 sequence (DNA): TGTGCCAGCAGCCCCGACAGAAAATATGGCTACACCTTC.

Only one count was recorded for this clone. The genes are TRBV5-4 and TRBJ2-2, with D possibly matching TRBD2 (6 bases). The germline V gene has CDR1 SGHNT and CDR2 YYREEE (reference sequence). The CDR3 covers 17 residues. V was clipped by 4 bases and J by 6 bases, with 22 bases between them. The CDR3: CASSPASEGRRAGELFF. DNA of the CDR3: TGTGCCAGCAGCCCTGCCTCGGAGGGGCGCCGAGCCGGGGAGCTGTTTTTT.

This clone has more than one count but fewer than ten. The chain uses TRBV7-4 and TRBJ2-7, with D unclear. Germline V gives CDR1 SGHVT, CDR2 SQSDAQ. The CDR3 has 14 amino acids. V lost 1 base, J lost 2 bases, and 9 bases lay in between. CDR3 nucleotides: TGTGCCAGCAGCTTAGGCACTGCCGCCTACGAGCAGTACTTC. Translated: CASSLGTAAYEQYF.

The chain is built from TRBV5-1 and TRBJ1-3; D not resolved. The CDR3 spans 11 residues. Trimming shortened V by 5 bases and J by 6 bases, and 6 bases separated the two germline ends. Germline CDR1 and CDR2: SGHRS and YFSETQ. CDR3: CASSNSNTIYF. The CDR3 DNA sequence: TGCGCCAGCAGTAATTCAAACACCATATATTTT.

The rearrangement uses TRBV7-2 and TRBJ2-3; D is unresolved. Germline lookup yields CDR1 SGHTA and CDR2 FQGNSA. The CDR3 loop spans 11 amino acids. Between the trimmed V and J ends, which lost 6 bases and 9 bases, there was a span of 10 bases. CDR3 in amino acids: CASSSWPTQYF. CDR3 nucleotide sequence: TGTGCCAGCAGTTCCTGGCCAACGCAGTATTTT.

The CDR3 loop is CASSEGGGYYGYTF. CDR3 coding DNA: TGTGCCAGCAGTGAAGGGGGAGGTTATTATGGCTACACCTTC. The chain has TRBV2 and TRBJ1-2; D is uncertain. This CDR3 has 14 residues. Germline CDR1 and CDR2: SNHLY and FYNNEI. V was cut by 1 base and J by 5 bases, with 11 bases left in between.

The rearrangement joins TRBV10-3 to TRBJ2-5, with 8 bases that match TRBD1. The J call may be mistaken, given a closer DNA end match to TRBJ2-7. The CDR3 has 16 residues. Germline V lookup: CDR1 ENHRY, CDR2 SYGVKD. In DNA form, the CDR3 reads TGTGCCATCAGCAAAGTACCCGGGACAGGTTCCTACGAGCAGTACTTC. It yields the protein CAISKVPGTGSYEQYF.

As for this clone: The same CDR3 also results from other DNA sequences found in this sample. V gene TRBV9 combines with J gene TRBJ2-1; TRBD2 aligns across 9 bases. Losses at the gene ends were 5 bases for V and 0 bases for J; bases not matched to a gene: 6. The V gene's germline CDR1 is SGDLS and CDR2 YYNGEE. There are 16 residues in the CDR3. This chain's CDR3 is CASSRYSGGSYNEQFF. CDR3 sequence (DNA): TGTGCCAGCAGTCGCTATAGCGGGGGCTCCTACAATGAGCAGTTCTTC.

The chain employs TRBV27 and TRBJ1-4; D uncertain. This CDR3 is built from 16 residues. V shed 2 bases and J shed 0 bases, with 10 bases lying between them. Germline loops: CDR1 MNHEY, CDR2 SMNVEV (reference sequence). CDR3 bases: TGTGCCAGCAGTTTAGTGGGCGGGGCAACTAATGAAAAACTGTTTTTT. As protein: CASSLVGGATNEKLFF.

About this clone: The junction differs from germline at one of its ends, possibly a read error. DNA for the CDR3: TGTGCTAGCAGCAAGGGACAGGGGAACCACGAGCAGTACTTC. As protein: CASSKGQGNHEQYF. The V and J genes are TRBV7-7 and TRBJ2-7, with 10 positions matching TRBD1. Germline CDR1 is SSHAT and CDR2 is FNYEAQ (reference sequence). CDR3 length: 14 amino acids.

J is TRBJ1-6 and V is TRBV11-2; 8 bases line up with TRBD1. CDR3 length: 16 residues. V gave up 5 bases and J gave up 7 bases; unmatched junction bases: 10. CDR1 and CDR2 (germline): SGHAT, FQNNGV. CDR3 sequence (DNA): TGTGCCAGCAGCACGGGGCGAGGGACAGGCAATTCACCCCTCCACTTT. Its protein is CASSTGRGTGNSPLHF.

This chain joins TRBV2 and TRBJ2-7; 9 bases match TRBD2. Trimming removed 5 bases from V and 0 bases from J; junction bases left unmatched: 2. Germline V gene sequence: CDR1 SNHLY, CDR2 FYNNEI. The CDR3 consists of 14 residues. This CDR3 is CASSSGGTSYEQYF. The CDR3 DNA reads TGTGCCAGCAGTAGCGGGGGGACCTCCTACGAGCAGTACTTC.

The chain uses TRBV5-1 and TRBJ2-1; no definite D call. Germline assignment: CDR1 SGHRS and CDR2 YFSETQ. The V gene lost 4 bases and the J gene lost 5 bases, with 10 bases spanning the gap. The CDR3 is made up of 13 amino acids. The CDR3 DNA is TGCGCCAGCAGCGTCCGGGTTGACAATGAGCAGTTCTTC. This gives the protein CASSVRVDNEQFF.

This clone appeared a few times. The CDR3 region is CAGRDSSYEQYF. The CDR3 DNA sequence: TGTGCCGGGCGGGACAGCTCCTACGAGCAGTACTTC. The chain recombines TRBV6-5 with TRBJ2-7, with a possible D match to TRBD1 (7 bases). The CDR3 consists of 12 residues. Germline CDR1 MNHEY, CDR2 SVGAGI. V lost 11 bases, J lost 0 bases, and 11 bases lay in between.

The rearrangement joins TRBV6-6 to TRBJ1-2; D is unresolved. Germline loops: CDR1 MNHNY, CDR2 SVGAGI (reference sequence). The CDR3 length is 12 residues. V shed 4 bases and J shed 7 bases, with 10 bases lying between them. CDR3 sequence (DNA): TGTGCCAGCAGTTTGACACTGGGTGGCTACACCTTC. Amino acids: CASSLTLGGYTF.